These T cell receptor beta chains were read from a single sample in a study of response to subunit inactivated influenza vaccine. TCRdb re-called the RT-PCR reads with MiXCR, one entry per CDR3 protein. The sample has about 520,000 distinct CDR3 sequences, roughly 23% seen once. This specimen was CD4+ T cells sorted from PBMCs, taken less than 6 days after vaccination. The source of these receptors is a man between 50 and 59 years old who received an inactivated influenza vaccine. Each CDR3 is given with its conserved first and last residue. The order of the fields is V gene, J gene, clone size, D gene, CDR3 DNA, CDR3 protein. D genes are given only for firm matches. For some rows the clone size is stated as once, few or many, or as a class when expanded; others skip it.

TRBV4-2,TRBJ2-2,few,TRBD1,TGTGCCAGCAGTCGCGACAGGGACGCCACCGGGGAGCTGTTTTTT,CASSRDRDATGELFF
TRBV18,TRBJ2-3,once,NA,TGTGCCAGCTCACCACTCTTGGGCACAGATACGCAGTATTTT,CASSPLLGTDTQYF
TRBV3-1,TRBJ2-1,NA,TRBD2,TGTGCCAGCAGCCACAGAGGACTAGCGGGGTGGAGCTCCTACAATGAGCAGTTCTTC,CASSHRGLAGWSSYNEQFF
TRBV2,TRBJ2-7,NA,TRBD2,TGTGCCAGCAGTGACAGGGCTAGCGGAGCCTACGAGCAGTACTTC,CASSDRASGAYEQYF
TRBV12-3/TRBV12-4,TRBJ2-1,NA,NA,TGTGCCAGCAGTTTTATAGGACAGCTCCTTGGTCATGAGCAGTTCTTC,CASSFIGQLLGHEQFF
TRBV30,TRBJ2-7,NA,NA,TGTGCCTGGAGTGTAGGCGTCGTTTTGGGCGAGCAGTACTTC,CAWSVGVVLGEQYF
TRBV7-2,TRBJ2-1,few,TRBD1,TGTGCTACACGAGGGGGCAGGTCCTACAATGAGCAGTTCTTC,CATRGGRSYNEQFF
TRBV9,TRBJ2-5,NA,NA,TGTGCCAGCAGCGTATTGGGTTCTCGAGGGGGAGAGACCCAGTACTTC,CASSVLGSRGGETQYF
TRBV5-1,TRBJ2-2,many,NA,TGCGCCAGCAGCCCCTCACGGGGAGGCTCTAACACCGGGGAGCTGTTTTTT,CASSPSRGGSNTGELFF
TRBV7-2,TRBJ2-1,NA,TRBD2,TGTGCCAGCAGCTTAGCCCTTGGCGGGAGGGTATACAATGAGCAGTTCTTC,CASSLALGGRVYNEQFF
TRBV15,TRBJ1-3,NA,TRBD1,TGTGCCACCGGACAGGGGAGAAACACCATATATTTT,CATGQGRNTIYF
TRBV12-3/TRBV12-4,TRBJ2-5,NA,TRBD2,TGTGCCAGCAGTTTAGGGACTAGCGGGAACCGCTTACGAGAGACCCAGTACTTC,CASSLGTSGNRLRETQYF
TRBV20-1,TRBJ2-7,NA,TRBD2,TGCAGTGCTATAAGTTCTGCGACTAGCGGATCCTACGAGCAGTACTTC,CSAISSATSGSYEQYF
TRBV7-2,TRBJ2-1,once,TRBD2,TGTGCCAGCGGCCAGCGGGGGGTAAACAATGAGCAGTTCTTC,CASGQRGVNNEQFF
TRBV6-5,TRBJ1-2,few,NA,TGTGCCAGCAGTTACTCGGTTGGCTATGGCTACACCTTC,CASSYSVGYGYTF
TRBV29-1,TRBJ2-7,NA,NA,TGCAGCGTTGAAGATCTGGCCGGGGGCGAGCAGTACTTC,CSVEDLAGGEQYF
TRBV5-1,TRBJ2-3,NA,NA,TGCGCCAGCAGCACCCAGCGGTTCACAGATACGCAGTATTTT,CASSTQRFTDTQYF
TRBV4-3,TRBJ2-5,few,TRBD2,TGCGCCAGCAGCCAGGGCCCAGGACTAGCGGGGCAGGAGACCCAGTACTTC,CASSQGPGLAGQETQYF
TRBV5-1,TRBJ2-1,NA,TRBD1,TGCGCCAGCGAGACAGGGGGCTCGGGTAATGAGCAGTTCTTC,CASETGGSGNEQFF
TRBV18,TRBJ2-1,few,TRBD2,TGTGCCAGCTCACCACCGCGAGCGGGAGGCTCCAATGAGCAGTTCTTC,CASSPPRAGGSNEQFF
TRBV20-1,TRBJ2-7,few,NA,TGCAGTGCCGCGGGACGGTTCTCCTACGAGCAGTACTTC,CSAAGRFSYEQYF
TRBV6-6,TRBJ2-3,few,TRBD1,TGTGCCAGCAGCTCGGACAGGGCAGTCACGCAGTATTTT,CASSSDRAVTQYF
TRBV7-2,TRBJ2-1,NA,TRBD2,TGTGCCAGCAGCCTACCCGGGACTAGCGAGAACAATGAGCAGTTCTTC,CASSLPGTSENNEQFF
TRBV29-1,TRBJ2-5,NA,NA,TGCAGCGTTGTTGAGGGCAGTTCGCAAGAGACCCAGTACTTC,CSVVEGSSQETQYF
TRBV2,TRBJ2-7,many,NA,TGTGCCAGCAGGGCCTCAGGGGTGAGGTACGAGCAGTACTTC,CASRASGVRYEQYF
TRBV27,TRBJ1-5,NA,NA,TGTGCCAGCAGTCCGGACCAATTGGGCAATCAGCCCCAGCATTTT,CASSPDQLGNQPQHF
TRBV9,TRBJ2-1,NA,TRBD2,TGTGCCAGCAGCGTAGATTTAGCTAGCGGGAAGGAGAATGAGCAGTTCTTC,CASSVDLASGKENEQFF
TRBV5-1,TRBJ2-7,few,NA,TGCGCCAGCAGCCCAAATACAGGGTCCTACGAGCAGTACTTC,CASSPNTGSYEQYF
TRBV28,TRBJ2-3,NA,NA,TGTGCCAGCAGTCCGGCGGAGGGTAGCACAGATACGCAGTATTTT,CASSPAEGSTDTQYF
TRBV5-1,TRBJ2-3,few,TRBD2,TGCGCCAGCAGGGGGACTGGGACTAGCGGGAGCCCAGATACGCAGTATTTT,CASRGTGTSGSPDTQYF
TRBV28,TRBJ2-1,NA,TRBD2,TGTGCCAGTACTAGCGGGAATTACAATGAGCAGTTCTTC,CASTSGNYNEQFF
TRBV6-1,TRBJ2-1,few,TRBD2,TGTGCCAGCAGATCTAGCGGGAGGGCCTACAATGAGCAGTTCTTC,CASRSSGRAYNEQFF
TRBV7-9,TRBJ1-6,NA,TRBD1,TGTGCCAGCAGCTTCTCGGGACAGGGGTCACCCCTCCACTTT,CASSFSGQGSPLHF
TRBV11-3,TRBJ2-1,NA,TRBD2,TGTGCCAGCAGCTTGAGATCTAGCGGGGATTTCTACAATGAGCAGTTCTTC,CASSLRSSGDFYNEQFF
TRBV11-2,TRBJ2-7,few,NA,TGTGCCAGCAGCTTACGGGCGGGGTTGCACGAGCAGTACTTC,CASSLRAGLHEQYF
TRBV11-2,TRBJ1-5,NA,TRBD1,TGTGCCAGCAGCTTAGCGACAGGGGGCGACGCTCAGCCCCAGCATTTT,CASSLATGGDAQPQHF
TRBV6-1,TRBJ2-1,few,NA,TGTGCCAGCAGACGACGGGAGAGCTCCTACAATGAGCAGTTCTTC,CASRRRESSYNEQFF
TRBV12-3/TRBV12-4,TRBJ2-7,many,NA,TGTGCCAGCAGTTTCCCCCGCGAAGAGCAGTACTTC,CASSFPREEQYF
TRBV28,TRBJ2-3,NA,NA,TGTGCCAGCAGACCCACAGATACGCAGTATTTT,CASRPTDTQYF
TRBV4-3,TRBJ2-3,NA,NA,TGCGCCAGCAGCCAAGTACAGGGAACTACAGATACGCAGTATTTT,CASSQVQGTTDTQYF
TRBV29-1,TRBJ2-3,NA,NA,TGCAGCGTTGGGGACGGTGGAAGCACAGATACGCAGTATTTT,CSVGDGGSTDTQYF
TRBV6-2/TRBV6-3,TRBJ1-2,NA,NA,TGTGCCAGCAGAACCCTCGTTGGGAATGGCTACACCTTC,CASRTLVGNGYTF
TRBV10-3,TRBJ2-1,NA,NA,TGTGCCATCAGTGAGAACCTCGAGCAGTTCTTC,CAISENLEQFF
TRBV27,TRBJ2-1,NA,NA,TGTGCCAGCAAACTCAGGGCCCCCTACAATGAGCAGTTCTTC,CASKLRAPYNEQFF
TRBV11-2,TRBJ1-1,many,NA,TGTGCCAGCAGCTTGGGGGGAATGGAAAAAGCTTTCTTT,CASSLGGMEKAFF
TRBV6-1,TRBJ2-2,few,NA,TGTGCCAGCAGACGTCAGCAGAACACCGGGGAGCTGTTTTTT,CASRRQQNTGELFF
TRBV29-1,TRBJ2-1,many,NA,TGCAGCGTAGGACCTGGGCTCAATGAGCAGTTCTTC,CSVGPGLNEQFF
TRBV5-1,TRBJ2-1,NA,NA,TGCGCCAGCAGCTTGGTGGCAGCCAACAATGAGCAGTTCTTC,CASSLVAANNEQFF
TRBV2,TRBJ1-5,NA,NA,TGTGCCAGCAGTGAGTTAGAACGGGGCAATCAGCCCCAGCATTTT,CASSELERGNQPQHF
TRBV12-3/TRBV12-4,TRBJ2-7,few,NA,TGTGCCAGCAGTCCCGGGACGTGGAACTCCGAGCAGTACTTC,CASSPGTWNSEQYF
TRBV5-1,TRBJ1-2,few,TRBD1,TGCGCCAGCAGCTTGGGAGGGACAGGGGCTAACTATGGCTACACCTTC,CASSLGGTGANYGYTF
TRBV6-5,TRBJ2-7,NA,TRBD1,TGTGCCAGCAGTTACAGGGACAGAGGGATCAGGGATTCGGGGTACGAGCAGTACTTC,CASSYRDRGIRDSGYEQYF
TRBV3-1,TRBJ2-3,NA,NA,TGTGCCAGCAGCCCCGGAACAGTGCTCATGGATACGCAGTATTTT,CASSPGTVLMDTQYF
TRBV15,TRBJ2-1,few,NA,TGTGCCACCAGCAGAGATGGGGGGGCCGCTGAGCAGTTCTTC,CATSRDGGAAEQFF
TRBV15,TRBJ2-1,NA,NA,TGTGCCACCAGCAGAGATCATTTATTCAGGGAGCTTAATGAGCAGTTCTTC,CATSRDHLFRELNEQFF